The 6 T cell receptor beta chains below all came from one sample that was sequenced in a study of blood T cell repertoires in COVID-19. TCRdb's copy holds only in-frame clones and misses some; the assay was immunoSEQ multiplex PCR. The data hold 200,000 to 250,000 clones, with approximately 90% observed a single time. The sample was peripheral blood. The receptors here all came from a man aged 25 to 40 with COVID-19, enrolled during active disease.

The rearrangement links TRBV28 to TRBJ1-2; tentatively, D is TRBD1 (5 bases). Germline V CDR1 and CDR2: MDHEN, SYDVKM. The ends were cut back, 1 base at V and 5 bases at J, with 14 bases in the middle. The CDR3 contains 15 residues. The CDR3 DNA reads TGTGCCAGCAGTTTATTTCGTGCAGGGTCTTATGGCTACACCTTC. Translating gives CASSLFRAGSYGYTF.

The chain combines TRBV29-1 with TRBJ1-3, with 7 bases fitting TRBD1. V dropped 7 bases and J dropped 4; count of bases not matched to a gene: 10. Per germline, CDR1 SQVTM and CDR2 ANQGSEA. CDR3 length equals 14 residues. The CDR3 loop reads CSAWVGGSGNTIYF. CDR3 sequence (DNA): TGCAGCGCTTGGGTAGGGGGCTCCGGAAACACCATATATTTT.

The chain's CDR3 is CASSSPLRLAGGNEQFF. The CDR3 DNA reads as TGTGCCAGCAGCTCCCCACTAAGACTAGCGGGAGGCAATGAGCAGTTCTTC. The V call is TRBV7-2, the J call TRBJ2-1; 13 bases fit TRBD2. J lost 6 bases, V lost 4 bases, and 9 bases had no gene match. The CDR3 consists of 17 residues. Germline V lookup: CDR1 SGHTA, CDR2 FQGNSA.

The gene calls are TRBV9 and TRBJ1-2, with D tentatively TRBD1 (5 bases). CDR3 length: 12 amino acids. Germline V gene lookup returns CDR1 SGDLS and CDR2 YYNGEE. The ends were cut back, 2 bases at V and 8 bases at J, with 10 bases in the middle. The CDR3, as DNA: TGTGCCAGCAGCGTTTCAGGGCAAGGCTACACCTTC. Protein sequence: CASSVSGQGYTF.

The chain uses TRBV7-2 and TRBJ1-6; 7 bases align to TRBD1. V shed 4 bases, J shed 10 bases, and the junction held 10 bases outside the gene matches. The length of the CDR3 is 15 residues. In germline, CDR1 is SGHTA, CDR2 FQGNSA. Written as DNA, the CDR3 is TGTGCCAGCAGCTCGCCCGGGACAGACCGGTCACCCCTCCACTTT. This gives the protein CASSSPGTDRSPLHF.

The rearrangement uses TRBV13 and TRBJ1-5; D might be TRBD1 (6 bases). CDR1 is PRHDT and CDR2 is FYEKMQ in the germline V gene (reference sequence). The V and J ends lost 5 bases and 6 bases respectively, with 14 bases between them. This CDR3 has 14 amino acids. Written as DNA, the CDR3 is TGTGCCAGCAGCAAAGGGGAGGGGGGTCAGCCCCAGCATTTT. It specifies CASSKGEGGQPQHF.